The rows below give T cell receptor beta chains drawn from one sample of a study of CD8 T cells in Susac syndrome. One entry per CDR3 protein results from TCRdb running MiXCR on the immunoSEQ multiplex PCR reads. The table records 150,000 to 200,000 distinct CDR3 sequences, 91% of them present only once. The sequencing sample was made of CD4+ T cells from PBMCs. The receptor source for this set is a human donor with Susac syndrome. Each CDR3 is given with its conserved first and last residue. The D gene is left open where the match is weak. Clone size is not always given. Where it is, it says once, few, many or a class for expanded clones.

D gene	clone size	J gene	V gene	CDR3 protein	CDR3 DNA
NA	once	TRBJ2-5	TRBV29-1	CSVEVARQAQETQYF	TGCAGCGTTGAAGTGGCTCGACAGGCTCAAGAGACCCAGTACTTC
TRBD2	NA	TRBJ2-7	TRBV15	CATSRDSGGYLSYEQYF	TGTGCCACCAGCAGAGATAGCGGGGGGTACCTCTCCTACGAGCAGTACTTC
TRBD2	NA	TRBJ2-3	TRBV24-1	CATSDSGRGGTDTQYF	TGTGCCACCAGTGATTCTGGCCGGGGGGGCACAGATACGCAGTATTTT
NA	NA	TRBJ2-3	TRBV12-3/TRBV12-4	CASSFADTQYF	TGTGCCAGCAGTTTTGCAGATACGCAGTATTTT
TRBD2	few	TRBJ2-5	TRBV5-1	CASSPGLQETQYF	TGCGCCAGCAGCCCGGGACTACAAGAGACCCAGTACTTC
TRBD1	NA	TRBJ1-6	TRBV20-1	CSARPGQGNSPLHF	TGCAGTGCTAGACCGGGACAGGGGAATTCACCCCTCCACTTT
NA	few	TRBJ2-1	TRBV20-1	CSASTEFWQFF	TGCAGTGCTAGTACCGAGTTTTGGCAGTTCTTC
NA	NA	TRBJ2-2	TRBV5-1	CASSLVEYGELFF	TGCGCCAGCAGCTTGGTAGAGTACGGGGAGCTGTTTTTT
TRBD1	NA	TRBJ1-2	TRBV7-9	CASSSDHRAQGTGYTF	TGTGCCAGCAGCTCCGATCATCGGGCACAGGGGACAGGCTACACCTTC
NA	NA	TRBJ2-1	TRBV11-3	CASSLVPGVGNEQFF	TGTGCCAGCAGCTTAGTCCCAGGGGTGGGAAATGAGCAGTTCTTC
NA	NA	TRBJ1-1	TRBV3-1	CASSNQGWNTEAFF	TGTGCCAGCAGTAATCAGGGCTGGAACACTGAAGCTTTCTTT
NA	NA	TRBJ1-5	TRBV6-2/TRBV6-3	CASSYWGNQPQHF	TGTGCCAGCAGTTATTGGGGCAATCAGCCCCAGCATTTT
NA	NA	TRBJ2-1	TRBV6-6	CASNPKTRKGDEQFF	TGTGCCAGCAATCCAAAGACTAGAAAGGGGGATGAGCAGTTCTTC